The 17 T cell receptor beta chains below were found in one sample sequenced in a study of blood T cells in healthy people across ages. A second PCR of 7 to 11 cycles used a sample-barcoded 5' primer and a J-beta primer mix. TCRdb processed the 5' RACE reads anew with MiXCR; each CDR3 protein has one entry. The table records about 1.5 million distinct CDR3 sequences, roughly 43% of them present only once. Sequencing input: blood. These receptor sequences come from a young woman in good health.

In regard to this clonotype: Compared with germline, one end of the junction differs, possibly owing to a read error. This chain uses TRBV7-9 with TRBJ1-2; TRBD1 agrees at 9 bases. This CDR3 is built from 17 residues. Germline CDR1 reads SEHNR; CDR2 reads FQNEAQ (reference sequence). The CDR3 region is CASSRTPRTGVNYVYTF. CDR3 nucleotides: TGTGCCAGCAGTAGAACACCCAGGACAGGGGTTAACTATGTCTACACCTTC.

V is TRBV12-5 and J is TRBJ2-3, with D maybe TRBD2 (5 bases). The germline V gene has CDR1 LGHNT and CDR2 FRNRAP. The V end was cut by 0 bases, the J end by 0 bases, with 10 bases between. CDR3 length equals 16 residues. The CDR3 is CASGLVTADSTDTQYF. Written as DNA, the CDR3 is TGTGCTAGTGGTTTGGTAACAGCGGATAGCACAGATACGCAGTATTTT.

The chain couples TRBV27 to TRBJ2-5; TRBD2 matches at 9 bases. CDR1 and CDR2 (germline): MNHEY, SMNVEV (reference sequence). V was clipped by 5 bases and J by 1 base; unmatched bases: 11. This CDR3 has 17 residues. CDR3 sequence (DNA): TGTGCCAGCAGTCTGGCCCCGGGGACTAGCTCCCAAGAGACCCAGTACTTC. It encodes CASSLAPGTSSQETQYF.

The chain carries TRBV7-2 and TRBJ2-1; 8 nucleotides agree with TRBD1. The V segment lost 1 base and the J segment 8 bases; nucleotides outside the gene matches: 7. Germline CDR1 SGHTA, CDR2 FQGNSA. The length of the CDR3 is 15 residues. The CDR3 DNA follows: TGTGCCAGCAGCTTAGTCAGACAGGGGCTTTATGAGCAGTTCTTC. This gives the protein CASSLVRQGLYEQFF.

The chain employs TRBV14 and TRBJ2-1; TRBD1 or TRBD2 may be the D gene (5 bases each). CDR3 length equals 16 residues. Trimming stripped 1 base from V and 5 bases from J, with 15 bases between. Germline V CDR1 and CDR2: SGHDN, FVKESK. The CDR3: CASSQGLGTANNEQFF. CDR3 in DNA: TGTGCCAGCAGCCAAGGGTTGGGGACGGCCAACAATGAGCAGTTCTTC.

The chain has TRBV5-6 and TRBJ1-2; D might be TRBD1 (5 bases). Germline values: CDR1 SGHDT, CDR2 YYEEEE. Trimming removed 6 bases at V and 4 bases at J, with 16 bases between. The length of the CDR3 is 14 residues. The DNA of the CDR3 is TGTGCCAGCACCCCATGGGGGTTAGGCTATGGCTACACCTTC. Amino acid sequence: CASTPWGLGYGYTF.

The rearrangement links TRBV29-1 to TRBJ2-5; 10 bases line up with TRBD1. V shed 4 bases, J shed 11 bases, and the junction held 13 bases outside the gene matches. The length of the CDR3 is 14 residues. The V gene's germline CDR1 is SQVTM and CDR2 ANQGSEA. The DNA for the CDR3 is TGCAGCGTTGTACGGGACAGGGGCTACAATGAGCAGTACTTC. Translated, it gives CSVVRDRGYNEQYF. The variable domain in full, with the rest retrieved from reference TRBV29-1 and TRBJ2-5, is SAVISQKPSRDICQRGTSLTIQCQVDSQVTMMFWYRQQPGQSLTLIATANQGSEATYESGFVIDKFPISRPNLTFSTLTVSNMSPEDSSIYLCSVVRDRGYNEQYFGPGTRLLVL.

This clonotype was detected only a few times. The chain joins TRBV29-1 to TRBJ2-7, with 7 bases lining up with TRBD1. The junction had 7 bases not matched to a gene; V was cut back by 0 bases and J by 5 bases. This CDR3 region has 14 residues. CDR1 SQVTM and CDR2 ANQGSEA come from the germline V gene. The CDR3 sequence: CSVEDPTGANEQYF. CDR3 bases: TGCAGCGTTGAAGATCCCACAGGGGCGAACGAGCAGTACTTC.

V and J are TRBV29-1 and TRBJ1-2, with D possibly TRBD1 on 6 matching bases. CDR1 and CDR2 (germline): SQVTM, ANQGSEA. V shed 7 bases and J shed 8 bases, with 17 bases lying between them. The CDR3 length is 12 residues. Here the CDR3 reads CSGGNRESGYTF. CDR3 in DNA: TGCAGCGGGGGGAACAGGGAGAGCGGCTACACCTTC. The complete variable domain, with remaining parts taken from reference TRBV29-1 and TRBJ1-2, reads SAVISQKPSRDICQRGTSLTIQCQVDSQVTMMFWYRQQPGQSLTLIATANQGSEATYESGFVIDKFPISRPNLTFSTLTVSNMSPEDSSIYLCSGGNRESGYTFGSGTRLTVV.

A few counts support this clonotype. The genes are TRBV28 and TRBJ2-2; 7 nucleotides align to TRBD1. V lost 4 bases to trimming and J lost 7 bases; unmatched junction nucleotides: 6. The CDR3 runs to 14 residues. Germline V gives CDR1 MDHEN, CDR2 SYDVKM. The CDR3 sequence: CASSSTGWDGELFF. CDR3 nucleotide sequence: TGTGCCAGCAGTTCGACAGGGTGGGACGGGGAGCTGTTTTTT.

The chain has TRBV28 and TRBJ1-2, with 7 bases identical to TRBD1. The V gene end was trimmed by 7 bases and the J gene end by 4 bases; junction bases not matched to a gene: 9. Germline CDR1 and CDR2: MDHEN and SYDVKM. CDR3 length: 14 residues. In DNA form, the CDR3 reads TGTGCCAGCAACCAGGGACAGAGGACCTATGGCTACACCTTC. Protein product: CASNQGQRTYGYTF.

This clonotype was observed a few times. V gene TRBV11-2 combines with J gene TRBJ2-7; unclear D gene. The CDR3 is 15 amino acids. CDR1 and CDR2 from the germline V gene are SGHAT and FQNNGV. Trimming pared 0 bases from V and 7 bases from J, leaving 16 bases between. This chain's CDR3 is CASSLEAPRPNEQYF. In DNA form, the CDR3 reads TGTGCCAGCAGCTTAGAGGCCCCCCGGCCCAATGAGCAGTACTTC.

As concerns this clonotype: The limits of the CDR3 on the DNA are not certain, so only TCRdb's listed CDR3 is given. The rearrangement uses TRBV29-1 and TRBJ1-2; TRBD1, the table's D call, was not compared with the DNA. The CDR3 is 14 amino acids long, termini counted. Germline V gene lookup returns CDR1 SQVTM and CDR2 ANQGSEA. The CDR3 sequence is CSVGQGTADPGYNF.

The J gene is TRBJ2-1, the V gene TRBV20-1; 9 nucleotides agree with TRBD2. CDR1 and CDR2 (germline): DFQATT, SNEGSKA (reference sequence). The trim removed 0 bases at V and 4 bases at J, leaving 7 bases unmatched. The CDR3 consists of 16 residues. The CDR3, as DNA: TGCAGTGCTAGAGATCGGGTTAGCGGGAGTTACAATGAGCAGTTCTTC. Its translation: CSARDRVSGSYNEQFF.

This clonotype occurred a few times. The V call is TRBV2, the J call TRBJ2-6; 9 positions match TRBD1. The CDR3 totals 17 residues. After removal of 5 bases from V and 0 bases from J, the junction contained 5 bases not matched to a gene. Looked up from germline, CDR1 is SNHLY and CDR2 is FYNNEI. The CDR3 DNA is TGTGCCAGCAGTCCGGGACAGGGAAACTCTGGGGCCAACGTCCTGACTTTC. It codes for CASSPGQGNSGANVLTF.

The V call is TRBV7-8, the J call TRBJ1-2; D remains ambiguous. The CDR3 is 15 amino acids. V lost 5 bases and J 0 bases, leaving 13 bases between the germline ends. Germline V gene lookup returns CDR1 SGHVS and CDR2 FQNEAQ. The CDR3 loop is CASSPVAPANYGYTF. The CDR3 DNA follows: TGTGCCAGCAGCCCAGTGGCACCAGCTAACTATGGCTACACCTTC. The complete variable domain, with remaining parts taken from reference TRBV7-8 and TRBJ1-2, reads GAGVSQSPRYKVAKRGQDVALRCDPISGHVSLFWYQQALGQGPEFLTYFQNEAQLDKSGLPSDRFFAERPEGSVSTLKIQRTQQEDSAVYLCASSPVAPANYGYTFGSGTRLTVV.

CDR3 sequence: CASSLQKLGDTQYF. CDR3 sequence (DNA): TGTGCCAGCAGCTTACAAAAATTGGGTGATACGCAGTATTTT. This chain links TRBV7-6 with TRBJ2-3; D gene ambiguous. The CDR3 spans 14 residues. Germline V gives CDR1 SGHVS, CDR2 FNYEAQ. V dropped 2 bases and J dropped 6 bases, with 12 bases sitting between them.